The source of this TCR beta chain is a study of T cell changes during pregnancy in multiple sclerosis. The CDR3 is made up of 16 amino acids. Germline CDR1 SEHNR, CDR2 FQNEAQ (reference sequence). Deletions cut 4 bases from V and 4 bases from J, with 19 bases between. TCRdb keeps only in-frame clones here, not all; method: immunoSEQ multiplex PCR. The data contain about 15,000 clones, around four fifths of them singletons. The gene calls are TRBV7-9 and TRBJ1-2, with a tentative D call TRBD1 (6 bases). This clonotype was sampled from a female donor in good health, enrolled as a control in a pregnancy study. The sample in question was CD8+ T cells from peripheral blood mononuclear cells, obtained in the second trimester of pregnancy. The CDR3 DNA reads TGTGCCAGCAGCTCCGCAACTACAGGGCTCTTCTATGGCTACACCTTC. Translating gives CASSSATTGLFYGYTF.